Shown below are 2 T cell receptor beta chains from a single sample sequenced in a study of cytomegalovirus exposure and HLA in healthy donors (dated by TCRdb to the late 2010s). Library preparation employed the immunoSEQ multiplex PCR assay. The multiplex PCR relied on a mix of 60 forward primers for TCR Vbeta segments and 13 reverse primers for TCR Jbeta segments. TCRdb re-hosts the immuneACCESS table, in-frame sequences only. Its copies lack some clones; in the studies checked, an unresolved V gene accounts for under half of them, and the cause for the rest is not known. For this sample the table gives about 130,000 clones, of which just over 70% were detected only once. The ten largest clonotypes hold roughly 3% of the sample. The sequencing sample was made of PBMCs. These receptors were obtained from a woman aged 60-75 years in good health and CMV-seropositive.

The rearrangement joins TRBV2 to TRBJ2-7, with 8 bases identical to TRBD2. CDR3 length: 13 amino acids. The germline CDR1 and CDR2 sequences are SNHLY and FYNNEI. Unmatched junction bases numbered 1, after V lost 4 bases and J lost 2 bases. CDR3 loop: CASSVGRAYEQYF. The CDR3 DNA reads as TGTGCCAGCAGTGTCGGGAGGGCCTACGAGCAGTACTTC.

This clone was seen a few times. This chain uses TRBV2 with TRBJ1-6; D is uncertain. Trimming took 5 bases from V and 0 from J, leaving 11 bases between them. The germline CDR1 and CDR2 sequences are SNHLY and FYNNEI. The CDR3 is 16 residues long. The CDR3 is CASSYRGSSYNSPLHF. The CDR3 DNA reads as TGTGCCAGCAGTTACCGAGGGAGCTCCTATAATTCACCCCTCCACTTT.